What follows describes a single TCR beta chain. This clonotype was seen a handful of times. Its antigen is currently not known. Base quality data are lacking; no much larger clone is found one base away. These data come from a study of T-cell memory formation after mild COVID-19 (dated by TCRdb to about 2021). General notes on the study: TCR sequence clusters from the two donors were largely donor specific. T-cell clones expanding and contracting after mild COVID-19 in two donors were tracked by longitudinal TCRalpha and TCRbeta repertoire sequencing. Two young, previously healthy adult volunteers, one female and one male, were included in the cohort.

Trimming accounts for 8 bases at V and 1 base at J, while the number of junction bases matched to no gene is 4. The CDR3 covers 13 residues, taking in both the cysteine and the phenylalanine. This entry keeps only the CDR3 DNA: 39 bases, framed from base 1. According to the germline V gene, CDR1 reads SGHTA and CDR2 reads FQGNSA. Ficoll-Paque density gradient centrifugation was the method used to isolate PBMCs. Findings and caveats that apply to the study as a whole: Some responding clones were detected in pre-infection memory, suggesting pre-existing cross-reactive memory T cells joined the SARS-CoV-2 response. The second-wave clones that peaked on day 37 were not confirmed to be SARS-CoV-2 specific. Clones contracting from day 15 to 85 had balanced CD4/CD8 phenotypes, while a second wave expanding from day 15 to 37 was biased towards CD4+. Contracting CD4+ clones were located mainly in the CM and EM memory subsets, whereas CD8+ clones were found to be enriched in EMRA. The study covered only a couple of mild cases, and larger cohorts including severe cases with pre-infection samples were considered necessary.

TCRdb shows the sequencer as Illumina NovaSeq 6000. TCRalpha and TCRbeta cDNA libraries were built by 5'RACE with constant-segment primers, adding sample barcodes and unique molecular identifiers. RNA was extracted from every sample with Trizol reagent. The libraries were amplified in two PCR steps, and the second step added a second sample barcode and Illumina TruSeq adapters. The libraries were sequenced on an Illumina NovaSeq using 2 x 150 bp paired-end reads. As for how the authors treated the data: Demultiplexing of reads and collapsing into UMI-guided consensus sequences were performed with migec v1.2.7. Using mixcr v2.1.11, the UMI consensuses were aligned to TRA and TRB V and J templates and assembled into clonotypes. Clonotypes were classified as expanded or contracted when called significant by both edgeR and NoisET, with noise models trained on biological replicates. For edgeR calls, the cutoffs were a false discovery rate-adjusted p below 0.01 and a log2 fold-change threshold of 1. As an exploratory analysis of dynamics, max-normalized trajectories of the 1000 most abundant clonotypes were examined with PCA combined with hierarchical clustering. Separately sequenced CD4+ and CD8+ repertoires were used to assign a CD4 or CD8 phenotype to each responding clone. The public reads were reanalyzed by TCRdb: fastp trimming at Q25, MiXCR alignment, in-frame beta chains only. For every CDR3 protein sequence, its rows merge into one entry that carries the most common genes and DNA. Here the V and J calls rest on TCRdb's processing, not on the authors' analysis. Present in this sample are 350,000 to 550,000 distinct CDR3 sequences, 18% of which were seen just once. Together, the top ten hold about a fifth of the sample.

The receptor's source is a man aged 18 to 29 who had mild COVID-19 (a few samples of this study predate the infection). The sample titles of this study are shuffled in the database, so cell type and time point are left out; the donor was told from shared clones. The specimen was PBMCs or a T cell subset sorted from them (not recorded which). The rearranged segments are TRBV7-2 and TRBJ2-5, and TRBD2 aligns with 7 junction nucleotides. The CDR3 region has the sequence CASQRGTQETQYF. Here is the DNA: TGTGCCAGCCAGCGGGGCACCCAAGAGACCCAGTACTTC.